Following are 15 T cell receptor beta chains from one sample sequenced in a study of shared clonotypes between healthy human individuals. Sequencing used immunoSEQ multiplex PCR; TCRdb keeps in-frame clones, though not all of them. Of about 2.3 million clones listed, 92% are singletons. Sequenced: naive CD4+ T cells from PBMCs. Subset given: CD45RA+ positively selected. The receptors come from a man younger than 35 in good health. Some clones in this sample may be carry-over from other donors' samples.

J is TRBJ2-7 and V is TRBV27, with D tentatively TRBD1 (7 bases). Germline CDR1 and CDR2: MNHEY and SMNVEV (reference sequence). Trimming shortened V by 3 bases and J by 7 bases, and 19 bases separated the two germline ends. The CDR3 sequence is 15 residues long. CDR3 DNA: TGTGCCAGCAGTTTCTCCGGGACAGAGGCGGGAGAGCAGTACTTC. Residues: CASSFSGTEAGEQYF.

The CDR3 loop reads CASSLIGIANTGELFF. CDR3 bases: TGCGCCAGCAGCTTGATAGGGATCGCGAACACCGGGGAGCTGTTTTTT. V is TRBV5-1 and J is TRBJ2-2; D call uncertain. The V and J ends lost 1 base and 0 bases respectively, with 10 bases between them. This CDR3 is built from 16 residues. Looked up from germline, CDR1 is SGHRS and CDR2 is YFSETQ.

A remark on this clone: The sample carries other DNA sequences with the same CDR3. CDR3 amino acids: CASSLGQLYNEQFF. Written as DNA, the CDR3 is TGCGCCAGCAGCTTGGGTCAGTTGTACAATGAGCAGTTCTTC. V is TRBV5-1 and J is TRBJ2-1; unclear D gene. Germline loops: CDR1 SGHRS, CDR2 YFSETQ. This CDR3 comprises 14 residues. V lost 0 bases, J lost 4 bases, and 8 bases lay in between.

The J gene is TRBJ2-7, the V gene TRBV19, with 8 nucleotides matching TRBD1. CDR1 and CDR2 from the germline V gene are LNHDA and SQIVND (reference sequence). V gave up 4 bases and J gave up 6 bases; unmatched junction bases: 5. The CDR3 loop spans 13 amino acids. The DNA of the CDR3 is TGTGCCAGTAGTAACGGACAGGGCAGCGAGCAGTACTTC. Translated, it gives CASSNGQGSEQYF.

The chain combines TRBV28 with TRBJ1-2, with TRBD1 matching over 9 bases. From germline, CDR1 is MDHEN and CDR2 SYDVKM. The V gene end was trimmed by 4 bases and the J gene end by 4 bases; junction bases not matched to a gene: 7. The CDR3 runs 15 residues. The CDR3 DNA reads TGTGCCAGCAGTTCGTCCGGACAGGGGCTCTATGGCTACACCTTC. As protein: CASSSSGQGLYGYTF.

The CDR3 reads CASSEARSSYEQYF. DNA for the CDR3: TGTGCCAGCAGTGAAGCCCGGTCGTCCTACGAGCAGTACTTC. This chain connects TRBV6-1 to TRBJ2-7; D is uncertain. Germline CDR1 and CDR2: MNHNS and SASEGT. The length of the CDR3 is 14 residues. Trimming cost V 0 bases and J 1 base, with 7 bases left between them.

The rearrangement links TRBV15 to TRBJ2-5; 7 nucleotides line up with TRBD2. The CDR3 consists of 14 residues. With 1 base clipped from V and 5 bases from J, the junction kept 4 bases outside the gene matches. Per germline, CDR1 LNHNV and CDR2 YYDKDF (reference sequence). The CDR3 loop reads CATSRGEGRETQYF. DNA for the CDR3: TGTGCCACCAGCAGAGGGGAGGGTCGGGAGACCCAGTACTTC.

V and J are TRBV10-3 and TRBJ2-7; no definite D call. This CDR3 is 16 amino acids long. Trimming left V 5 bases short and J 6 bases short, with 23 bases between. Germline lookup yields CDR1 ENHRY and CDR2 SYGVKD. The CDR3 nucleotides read TGTGCCATCAGTAGGACGGATAGCCTCGACGGAGTCGAGCAGTACTTC. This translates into CAISRTDSLDGVEQYF.

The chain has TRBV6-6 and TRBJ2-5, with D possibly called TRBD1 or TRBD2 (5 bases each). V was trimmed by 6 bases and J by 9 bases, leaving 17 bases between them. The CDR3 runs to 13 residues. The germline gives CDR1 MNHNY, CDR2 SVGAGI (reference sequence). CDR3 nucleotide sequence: TGTGCCAGCAGAACGGGACGGACAACGCCCCAGTACTTC. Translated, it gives CASRTGRTTPQYF.

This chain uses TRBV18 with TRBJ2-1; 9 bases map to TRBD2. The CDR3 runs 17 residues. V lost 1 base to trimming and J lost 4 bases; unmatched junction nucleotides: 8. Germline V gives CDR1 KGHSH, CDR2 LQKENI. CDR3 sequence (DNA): TGTGCCAGCTCACCACGGGTAGCGGGAGACTTGTACAATGAGCAGTTCTTC. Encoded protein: CASSPRVAGDLYNEQFF. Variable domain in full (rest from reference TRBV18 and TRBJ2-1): NAGVMQNPRHLVRRRGQEARLRCSPMKGHSHVYWYRQLPEEGLKFMVYLQKENIIDESGMPKERFSAEFPKEGPSILRIQQVVRGDSAAYFCASSPRVAGDLYNEQFFGPGTRLTVL.

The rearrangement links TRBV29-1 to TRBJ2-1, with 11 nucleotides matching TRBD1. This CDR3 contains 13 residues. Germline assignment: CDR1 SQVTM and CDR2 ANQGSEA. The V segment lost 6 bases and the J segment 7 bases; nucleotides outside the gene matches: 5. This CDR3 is CSVDRGRRNEQFF. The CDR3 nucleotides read TGCAGCGTGGACAGGGGGCGCAGGAATGAGCAGTTCTTC.

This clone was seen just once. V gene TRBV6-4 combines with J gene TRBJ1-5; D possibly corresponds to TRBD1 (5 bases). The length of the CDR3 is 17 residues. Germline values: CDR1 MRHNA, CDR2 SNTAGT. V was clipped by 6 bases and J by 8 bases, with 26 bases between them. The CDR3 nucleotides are TGTGCCAGCAGCCCCCCCGGGGGTTTGTGTATTGGCGAGCCCCAGCATTTT. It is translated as CASSPPGGLCIGEPQHF.

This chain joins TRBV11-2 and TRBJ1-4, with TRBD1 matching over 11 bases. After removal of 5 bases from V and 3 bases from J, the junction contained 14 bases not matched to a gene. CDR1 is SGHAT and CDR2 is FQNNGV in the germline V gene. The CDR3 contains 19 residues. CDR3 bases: TGTGCCAGCAGCCCCTACGAAACCGGGACAGGGGGACCTAATGAAAAACTGTTTTTT. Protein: CASSPYETGTGGPNEKLFF.

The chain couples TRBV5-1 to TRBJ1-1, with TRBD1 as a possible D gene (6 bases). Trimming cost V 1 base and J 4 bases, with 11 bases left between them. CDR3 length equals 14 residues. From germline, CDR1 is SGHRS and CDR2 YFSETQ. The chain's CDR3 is CASSLSGGPTEAFF. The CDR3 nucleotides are TGCGCCAGCAGCTTGTCGGGGGGGCCCACTGAAGCTTTCTTT.

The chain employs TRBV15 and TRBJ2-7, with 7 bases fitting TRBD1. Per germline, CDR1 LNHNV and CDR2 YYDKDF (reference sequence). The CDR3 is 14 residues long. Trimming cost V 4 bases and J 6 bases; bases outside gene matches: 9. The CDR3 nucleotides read TGTGCCACCAGCATGACCCCCCGACAGGGCGAGCAGTACTTC. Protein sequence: CATSMTPRQGEQYF.